The 27 T cell receptor beta chains below all came from one sample that was sequenced in a study of T cells after posttransplantation cyclophosphamide. The protocol was immunoSEQ multiplex PCR, while the TCRdb copy is restricted to in-frame clones and leaves out a portion. The table shows about 4,500 clones, with 80% occurring only once. Treatment was busulfan-fludarabine conditioning, a marrow graft, and cyclophosphamide on days +3 and +4. The source material was PBMCs, sampled after allogeneic stem cell transplant with posttransplant cyclophosphamide. All receptors come from a male patient in his 50s who received an allogeneic stem cell transplant from a related donor and was CMV-positive. The graft donor may have given rise to some T cells.

The chain has TRBV10-2 and TRBJ2-3, with TRBD2 matching 10 bases. The CDR3 extends over 18 amino acids. With V trimmed by 3 bases and J by 4 bases, 13 bases remained unmatched. Germline V gene sequence: CDR1 WSHSY, CDR2 SAAADI. The CDR3 DNA reads TGCGCCAGCAGTGATCCGGAAATCGGGACTAGCGTTGCAGATACGCAGTATTTT. Its protein product is CASSDPEIGTSVADTQYF.

This chain connects TRBV5-8 to TRBJ2-5; 8 nucleotides match TRBD1. The CDR3 covers 15 residues. V trimming: 6 bases; J trimming: 3 bases; junction bases outside the gene matches: 10. Germline CDR1 SGHTS, CDR2 YDEGEE. The CDR3 sequence: CASNTGQGPKETQYF. The CDR3 bases are TGTGCCAGCAACACCGGACAGGGACCGAAAGAGACCCAGTACTTC. The whole variable domain, remainder taken from reference TRBV5-8 and TRBJ2-5, is EAGVTQSPTHLIKTRGQQATLRCSPISGHTSVYWYQQALGLGLQFLLWYDEGEERNRGNFPPRFSGRQFPNYSSELNVNALELEDSALYLCASNTGQGPKETQYFGPGTRLLVL.

J is TRBJ1-3 and V is TRBV5-1; D unclear. V lost 1 base to trimming and J lost 0 bases, with 14 bases between them. There are 17 residues in the CDR3. The V gene's germline CDR1 is SGHRS and CDR2 YFSETQ. This CDR3 is CASSLNSPLTSGNTIYF. For the CDR3, the DNA is TGCGCCAGCAGCTTGAACAGCCCCCTCACCTCTGGAAACACCATATATTTT.

The CDR3: CSGSGLFTDTQYF. The CDR3 nucleotides read TGCAGCGGCAGCGGGCTTTTCACAGATACGCAGTATTTT. The chain carries TRBV29-1 and TRBJ2-3; maybe TRBD2 (6 bases). The CDR3 covers 13 residues. Germline loops: CDR1 SQVTM, CDR2 ANQGSEA. Trimming took off 7 bases at V and 2 bases at J, with 13 bases between the two ends.

This chain connects TRBV7-2 to TRBJ2-5, with unresolved D. The CDR3 runs 12 residues. V lost 5 bases and J 5 bases, leaving 9 bases between the germline ends. CDR1 SGHTA and CDR2 FQGNSA come from the germline V gene. The CDR3 loop reads CASSILWETQYF. The CDR3 bases are TGTGCCAGCAGCATACTATGGGAGACCCAGTACTTC. The whole variable domain, remainder taken from reference TRBV7-2 and TRBJ2-5, is GAGVSQSPSNKVTEKGKDVELRCDPISGHTALYWYRQSLGQGLEFLIYFQGNSAPDKSGLPSDRFSAERTGGSVSTLTIQRTQQEDSAVYLCASSILWETQYFGPGTRLLVL.

The chain links TRBV19 to TRBJ2-4, with 9 positions matching TRBD2. The CDR3 covers 15 residues. V lost 3 bases and J lost 9; bases outside the gene matches: 9. Germline loops: CDR1 LNHDA, CDR2 SQIVND (reference sequence). The CDR3 spells CASSMLAGGRGIQYF. CDR3 nucleotides: TGTGCCAGTAGTATGCTCGCGGGAGGGAGGGGCATTCAGTACTTC.

The genes are TRBV27 and TRBJ1-2, with 11 bases identical to TRBD1. CDR1 is MNHEY and CDR2 is SMNVEV in the germline V gene (reference sequence). The CDR3 runs 14 residues. Unmatched junction bases numbered 6, after V lost 8 bases and J lost 4 bases. The CDR3 loop is CASGQGAAAYGYTF. The CDR3 coding sequence is TGTGCCAGCGGACAGGGGGCAGCGGCCTATGGCTACACCTTC.

In this sample, this clone turned up once. The rearrangement joins TRBV4-2 to TRBJ1-2; D is unresolved. Between the trimmed V and J ends, which lost 4 bases and 4 bases, there was a span of 13 bases. From germline, CDR1 is LGHNA and CDR2 YNFKEQ. This CDR3 spans 14 amino acids. In DNA, the CDR3 is TGTGCCAGCAGCCCTCTGGAGCGGGGCTATGGCTACACCTTC. Protein product: CASSPLERGYGYTF.

The chain recombines TRBV4-1 with TRBJ2-3, with a weak D call TRBD1 (6 bases). V lost 1 base and J lost 2, with 16 bases in between. There are 17 residues in the CDR3. The germline gives CDR1 MGHRA, CDR2 YSYEKL. As DNA, the CDR3 is TGCGCCAGCAGCCAAGTTGGGACACTAATAAACACAGATACGCAGTATTTT. This gives the protein CASSQVGTLINTDTQYF.

Points on this clone: An end of the junction differs from the germline gene, which may be a read error. The chain employs TRBV18 and TRBJ1-3, with TRBD1 as a possible D gene (5 bases). Germline CDR1 and CDR2: KGHSH and LQKENI. The CDR3 loop spans 13 amino acids. The CDR3 nucleotides read TGTGCCAGCTCACGGGACTCTCGAAACACCATATATTTT. Its protein product is CASSRDSRNTIYF. The variable domain in full, completed from reference TRBV18 and TRBJ1-3, reads NAGVMQNPRHLVRRRGQEARLRCSPMKGHSHVYWYRQLPEEGLKFMVYLQKENIIDESGMPKERFSAEFPKEGPSILRIQQVVRGDSAAYFCASSRDSRNTIYFGEGSWLTVV.

The chain recombines TRBV11-3 with TRBJ2-3, with D maybe TRBD2 (6 bases). The CDR3 runs to 14 residues. Germline lookup yields CDR1 SGHNT and CDR2 YENEEA. V lost 5 bases and J lost 2, with 11 bases in between. For the CDR3, the DNA is TGTGCCAGCAGCCAACAGCGGGCCACAGATACGCAGTATTTT. Protein product: CASSQQRATDTQYF.

Comment on this clone: One end of the junction fails to match germline, which may point to a read error. The J gene is TRBJ2-1, the V gene TRBV11-2; 7 bases are shared with TRBD2. This CDR3 is 11 amino acids long. The germline gives CDR1 SGHAT, CDR2 FQNNGV. In DNA form, the CDR3 reads TGTGCCAGCAGCTTTCCGGGACTACCTCTCTTC. Translating it yields CASSFPGLPLF.

The chain couples TRBV7-2 to TRBJ2-4, with D uncertain. This CDR3 is built from 15 residues. Germline V gene data show CDR1 as SGHTA and CDR2 as FQGNSA. V was shortened by 5 bases and J by 1 base, with 12 bases between the two germline ends. The CDR3 spells CASSLNVGAKNIQYF. In DNA form, the CDR3 reads TGTGCCAGCAGCCTCAACGTCGGGGCCAAAAACATTCAGTACTTC.

In its sample, this clone was seen once. The chain's CDR3 is CASSPGWGPGPLHF. The CDR3 nucleotides are TGTGCCAGCAGCCCTGGATGGGGGCCGGGACCCCTCCACTTT. The chain combines TRBV5-6 with TRBJ1-6; D is perhaps TRBD1 (6 bases). With 4 bases removed from V and 12 bases from J, the gap between germline ends came to 17 bases. CDR1 and CDR2 (germline): SGHDT, YYEEEE. This CDR3 is built from 14 residues. Combining the CDR3 with reference TRBV5-6 and TRBJ1-6 gives the whole variable domain DAGVTQSPTHLIKTRGQQVTLRCSPKSGHDTVSWYQQALGQGPQFIFQYYEEEERQRGNFPDRFSGHQFPNYSSELNVNALLLGDSALYLCASSPGWGPGPLHFGNGTRLTVT.

This sequence joins TRBV5-4 and TRBJ1-4; TRBD1 matches at 10 bases. V was pared by 4 bases and J by 8 bases, with 8 bases of the junction left unmatched. CDR1 and CDR2 from the germline V gene are SGHNT and YYREEE (reference sequence). The CDR3 totals 15 residues. DNA of the CDR3: TGTGCCAGCAGCAAGACAGGGGGCGCGGGGGAAAAACTGTTTTTT. Residues: CASSKTGGAGEKLFF.

The chain links TRBV9 to TRBJ2-7; possible D gene TRBD1, 6 bases. The CDR3 is 13 residues long. Trimming removed 2 bases from V and 1 base from J, with 7 bases in between. Germline lookup yields CDR1 SGDLS and CDR2 YYNGEE. The chain's CDR3 is CASSVGQSYEQYF. CDR3 nucleotides: TGTGCCAGCAGCGTCGGACAGTCCTACGAGCAGTACTTC.

CDR3: CASSATGVGELFF. In nucleotides, the CDR3 is TGTGCCAGCAGTGCGACAGGGGTCGGGGAGCTGTTTTTT. The V call is TRBV2, the J call TRBJ2-2; TRBD1 agrees at 8 bases. CDR1 is SNHLY and CDR2 is FYNNEI in the germline V gene. With 4 bases clipped from V and 7 bases from J, the junction kept 2 bases outside the gene matches. The CDR3 length is 13 residues. The full variable domain, rest sourced from reference TRBV2 and TRBJ2-2, is EPEVTQTPSHQVTQMGQEVILRCVPISNHLYFYWYRQILGQKVEFLVSFYNNEISEKSEIFDDQFSVERPDGSNFTLKIRSTKLEDSAMYFCASSATGVGELFFGEGSRLTVL.

The chain couples TRBV2 to TRBJ2-7; 7 bases align to TRBD1. The CDR3 has 15 amino acids. Germline V gene data show CDR1 as SNHLY and CDR2 as FYNNEI. V trimming: 2 bases; J trimming: 3 bases; junction bases outside the gene matches: 7. The CDR3 nucleotides read TGTGCCAGCAGTGAATATGGACAGGACCACTACGAGCAGTACTTC. This sequence encodes CASSEYGQDHYEQYF.

This sequence joins TRBV19 and TRBJ1-1; D not certain. V shed 8 bases and J shed 11 bases, with 9 bases lying between them. The CDR3 extends over 9 amino acids. Germline V CDR1 and CDR2: LNHDA, SQIVND (reference sequence). CDR3 in DNA: TGTGCCAGTGGCCCATGGGCTTTCTTT. Translated: CASGPWAFF.

V and J are TRBV11-1 and TRBJ2-5; D may be TRBD2 (6 bases). The J call is in doubt because the DNA end fits TRBJ2-7 better. Per germline, CDR1 SGHAT and CDR2 FQDESV (reference sequence). The CDR3 totals 17 residues. CDR3: CASSTVRWLWGENEQYF. The CDR3 DNA follows: TGTGCCAGCAGTACCGTCCGTTGGTTGTGGGGGGAAAACGAGCAGTACTTC.

The chain carries TRBV5-1 and TRBJ2-1; 8 nucleotides agree with TRBD1. From germline, CDR1 is SGHRS and CDR2 YFSETQ. The CDR3 loop spans 16 amino acids. Trimming took 0 bases from V and 9 from J; bases not matched to a gene: 11. The CDR3 bases are TGCGCCAGCAGCTTGGACGCAGGGAGAGGGACAGGTGAGCAGTTCTTC. The encoded protein is CASSLDAGRGTGEQFF.

This clone was found once. The chain employs TRBV18 and TRBJ1-2, with D possibly being TRBD1 (5 bases). The germline V and J ends were trimmed by 3 bases and 3 bases, with 14 bases remaining between them. Per the germline V gene, CDR1 is KGHSH and CDR2 is LQKENI. The CDR3 length is 15 residues. CDR3 sequence (DNA): TGTGCCAGCTCACCGCAAGGACAAGCAGACTATGGCTACACCTTC. This codes for CASSPQGQADYGYTF.

Notes on this clone: The junction departs from the called germline gene at one end, perhaps through a read error. V gene TRBV7-7 combines with J gene TRBJ2-5; a weak D match, TRBD2 (5 bases). The CDR3 extends over 16 amino acids. Looked up from germline, CDR1 is SSHAT and CDR2 is FNYEAQ (reference sequence). The CDR3 sequence: CASSLGAGVGQETQYF. CDR3 nucleotide sequence: TGTGCTAGCAGCTTAGGCGCGGGTGTCGGCCAAGAGACCCAGTACTTC.

The rearrangement joins TRBV19 to TRBJ1-2, with TRBD1 matching over 7 bases. J was trimmed by 3 bases and V by 6 bases; bases with no gene match: 16. Germline CDR1 LNHDA, CDR2 SQIVND (reference sequence). CDR3 length: 17 residues. The CDR3 DNA sequence: TGTGCCAGTAGAAGAGGCTTCCGGGACAGACAAGACTATGGCTACACCTTC. Encoded protein: CASRRGFRDRQDYGYTF.

This rearrangement joins TRBV19 to TRBJ2-4, with D unresolved. The CDR3 sequence is 13 residues long. Looked up from germline, CDR1 is LNHDA and CDR2 is SQIVND (reference sequence). Trimming cost V 7 bases and J 9 bases, with 16 bases left between them. The CDR3 sequence is CASTSIVPGIQYF. CDR3 in DNA: TGTGCCAGTACCTCCATCGTACCGGGCATTCAGTACTTC.

This clone has just a few counts. This CDR3 reads CASTRGNQPQHF. CDR3 in DNA: TGTGCCAGCACGCGAGGCAATCAGCCCCAGCATTTT. The V and J genes are TRBV9 and TRBJ1-5; D uncertain. CDR3 length: 12 amino acids. Between the trimmed V and J ends, which lost 6 bases and 2 bases, there was a span of 6 bases. The germline gives CDR1 SGDLS, CDR2 YYNGEE.

The J gene is TRBJ1-5, the V gene TRBV9; 9 positions agree with TRBD1. Germline CDR1 SGDLS, CDR2 YYNGEE. Trimming took 3 bases from V and 7 from J; bases not matched to a gene: 5. The CDR3 sequence is 14 residues long. The CDR3 protein is CASSETGGRQPQHF. The DNA of the CDR3 is TGTGCCAGCAGCGAGACAGGGGGAAGGCAGCCCCAGCATTTT.